This T cell receptor beta chain was documented in a study of neurological immune-mediated disorders. This CDR3 has 14 amino acids. Looked up from germline, CDR1 is KGHSH and CDR2 is LQKENI. The V and J ends lost 3 bases and 0 bases respectively, with 6 bases between them. TCRdb analysed the 5' RACE reads with MiXCR anew, one entry per CDR3 protein. Of 55,000 to 70,000 distinct CDR3 sequences in the sample, less than 4% were seen once. The sequenced sample consisted of PBMCs. The receptor was isolated from a man aged 25-45 years with multiple sclerosis. The chain has TRBV18 and TRBJ1-5; the D gene is possibly TRBD1 (5 bases). The chain's CDR3 is CASSPGRSNQPQHF. CDR3 DNA sequence: TGTGCCAGCTCACCGGGACGTAGCAATCAGCCCCAGCATTTT.